This T cell receptor (beta chain) is drawn from a study of T cells after yellow fever vaccination. Study-wide results and limits: The study re-detected most primary-vaccination clones after the booster (roughly 95% CD4, 80% to 90% CD8). CD4 and CD8 compartments shared a small share of clonotypes, likely from convergent recombination. Sorted repertoires could include abundant contaminating clonotypes from bulk cells.

The CDR3 is made up of 14 amino acids. The V segment lost 5 bases and the J segment 1 base; nucleotides outside the gene matches: 3. Germline V gene data show CDR1 as SGHTA and CDR2 as FQGNSA. This clonotype was observed at least ten times. What it binds is not known. UMIs were added to TCR cDNA along with a universal primer site when it was made by 5'RACE template switching. Each CDR3 protein is one row after TCRdb ran MiXCR on the 5' RACE reads. The sample includes a few hundred thousand distinct CDR3 sequences, approximately 7% of them seen just once. This receptor was obtained from a man younger than 30 who received the YFV17D yellow fever vaccine. The sequenced sample was PBMCs, obtained more than 35 days after the first yellow fever vaccination. The chain is built from TRBV7-2 and TRBJ2-3; the match to TRBD2 covers 7 bases. CDR3 coding DNA: TGTGCCAGCAGCCAAAGCGGGGGCACAGATACGCAGTATTTT. It is translated as CASSQSGGTDTQYF.